One sample yielded the 8 T cell receptor beta chains listed below, sequenced in a study of blood T cell repertoires in COVID-19. The method was immunoSEQ multiplex PCR; TCRdb's version includes in-frame clones alone and lacks a portion of them. The sample contains around 140,000 clones, about four fifths of which appear only once. The sequencing input was peripheral blood. The receptors were gathered from a man between 65 and 80 years old who had recovered from COVID-19.

The chain couples TRBV5-1 to TRBJ2-1, with D possibly being TRBD2 (6 bases). CDR3 size: 12 residues. CDR1 is SGHRS, CDR2 YFSETQ, per germline. The V and J ends lost 1 base and 11 bases respectively, with 10 bases between them. This CDR3 reads CASSLWGVQQFF. The CDR3 DNA follows: TGCGCCAGCAGCTTGTGGGGGGTCCAGCAGTTCTTC.

The V and J genes are TRBV4-2 and TRBJ2-7; 9 nucleotides agree with TRBD2. Trimming cost V 0 bases and J 4 bases; bases outside gene matches: 7. There are 16 residues in the CDR3. The germline CDR1 and CDR2 sequences are LGHNA and YNFKEQ. As DNA, the CDR3 is TGTGCCAGCAGCCAAGAGGCCAGCGGGAGGTTGTACGAGCAGTACTTC. Encoded protein: CASSQEASGRLYEQYF.

This clone was observed a few times. The chain joins TRBV30 to TRBJ1-2; tentative D call: TRBD1 (5 bases). With 2 bases removed from V and 8 bases from J, the gap between germline ends came to 9 bases. The CDR3 is 11 residues long. Germline V gene lookup returns CDR1 GTSNPN and CDR2 SVGIG (reference sequence). This chain's CDR3 is CAWSQGSGYTF. CDR3 bases: TGTGCCTGGAGTCAGGGTTCGGGCTACACCTTC.

CDR3 region: CASSEDRGPGYTF. As DNA, the CDR3 is TGTGCCAGTAGTGAGGACAGGGGGCCAGGCTACACCTTC. V usage is TRBV19 and J usage is TRBJ1-2, with 11 nucleotides matching TRBD1. V gave up 5 bases and J gave up 8 bases; unmatched junction bases: 4. Per germline, CDR1 LNHDA and CDR2 SQIVND (reference sequence). CDR3 length: 13 amino acids.

V is TRBV28 and J is TRBJ1-1, with 8 bases matching TRBD1. The germline V gene encodes CDR1 MDHEN and CDR2 SYDVKM. J lost 4 bases, V lost 4 bases, and 8 bases had no gene match. CDR3 length: 15 amino acids. As DNA, the CDR3 is TGTGCCAGCAGTTCCTCCCACAGGGGGTCCACTGAAGCTTTCTTT. Translated: CASSSSHRGSTEAFF. The variable domain in full, completed from reference TRBV28 and TRBJ1-1, reads DVKVTQSSRYLVKRTGEKVFLECVQDMDHENMFWYRQDPGLGLRLIYFSYDVKMKEKGDIPEGYSVSREKKERFSLILESASTNQTSMYLCASSSSHRGSTEAFFGQGTRLTVV.

The rearrangement links TRBV9 to TRBJ2-1; 8 positions match TRBD2. With V trimmed by 4 bases and J by 5 bases, 11 bases remained unmatched. Germline CDR1 SGDLS, CDR2 YYNGEE. The CDR3 totals 16 residues. The CDR3, as DNA: TGTGCCAGCAGCCCACGGGCGGGGGGTCCTAACAATGAGCAGTTCTTC. Its translation: CASSPRAGGPNNEQFF.

The rearrangement uses TRBV27 and TRBJ1-2, with TRBD1 as a possible D gene (5 bases). With 4 bases removed from V and 7 bases from J, the gap between germline ends came to 10 bases. The V gene's germline CDR1 is MNHEY and CDR2 SMNVEV (reference sequence). This CDR3 region has 12 residues. CDR3 protein: CASSSAGFGYTF. CDR3 DNA: TGTGCCAGCAGTTCGGCAGGGTTTGGCTACACCTTC.

This clone has just one count. The rearrangement links TRBV18 to TRBJ2-2; perhaps TRBD1 as D (5 bases). The germline CDR1 and CDR2 sequences are KGHSH and LQKENI. The CDR3 has 17 amino acids. Trimming shortened V by 0 bases and J by 2 bases, and 13 bases separated the two germline ends. In DNA, the CDR3 is TGTGCCAGCTCACCACCGTCAGGCAGGGCTAACACCGGGGAGCTGTTTTTT. Amino acids: CASSPPSGRANTGELFF.